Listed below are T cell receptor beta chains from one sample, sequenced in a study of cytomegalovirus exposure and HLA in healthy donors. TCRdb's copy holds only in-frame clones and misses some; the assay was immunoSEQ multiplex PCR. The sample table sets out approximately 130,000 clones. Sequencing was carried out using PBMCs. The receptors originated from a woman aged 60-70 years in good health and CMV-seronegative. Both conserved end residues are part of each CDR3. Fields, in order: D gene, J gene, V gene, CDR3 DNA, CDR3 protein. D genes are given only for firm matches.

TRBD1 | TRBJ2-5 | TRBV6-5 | TGTGCCAGCAGTTACGGGAACAGGGGGTCCGGGGAGACCCAGTACTTC | CASSYGNRGSGETQYF
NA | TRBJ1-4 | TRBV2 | TGTGCCAGCAGTGCTCAGGGTTCTTATAATGAAAAACTGTTTTTT | CASSAQGSYNEKLFF
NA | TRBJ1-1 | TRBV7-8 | TGTGCCAGCAGCTTAATCACGACAGTCAACACTGAAGCTTTCTTT | CASSLITTVNTEAFF
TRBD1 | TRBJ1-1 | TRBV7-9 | TGTGCCAGCAGCTTAGGGACAGGGGACACTGAAGCTTTCTTT | CASSLGTGDTEAFF
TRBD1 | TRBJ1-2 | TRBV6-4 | TGTGCCGGAAGGACAGGGCTTAACTATGGCTACACCTTC | CAGRTGLNYGYTF
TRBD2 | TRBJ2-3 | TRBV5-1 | TGCGCCAGCAGCATACTAGCGGGGGGGCCGGATACGCAGTATTTT | CASSILAGGPDTQYF
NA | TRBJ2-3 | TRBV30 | TGTGCCTGGAGTGTACAGTGGCTAGGAGGGCAGTATTTT | CAWSVQWLGGQYF
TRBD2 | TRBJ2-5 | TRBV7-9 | TGTGCCAGCAGCTTAATACTAGCGGGAGATAGCGAGACCCAGTACTTC | CASSLILAGDSETQYF
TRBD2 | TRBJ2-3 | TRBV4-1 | TGCGCCAGCAGCCATCGGACTAGCTTTACAGATACGCAGTATTTT | CASSHRTSFTDTQYF
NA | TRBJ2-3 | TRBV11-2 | TGTGCCAGCAGCCAGGTGGAGGGAGGTGGCACAGATACGCAGTATTTT | CASSQVEGGGTDTQYF
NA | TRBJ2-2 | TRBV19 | TGTGCCAGTAGTATCCTCGGGGCCGGGGAGCTGTTTTTT | CASSILGAGELFF
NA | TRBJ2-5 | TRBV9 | TGTGCCAGCAGCAGGGGGCAAGAGACCCAGTACTTC | CASSRGQETQYF
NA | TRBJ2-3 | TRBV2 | TGTGCCAGCAGTGTGGGACTTATTGATACGCAGTATTTT | CASSVGLIDTQYF
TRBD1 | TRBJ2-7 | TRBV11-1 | TGTGCCAGCAACAGGGGGGAAGGCGAGCAGTACTTC | CASNRGEGEQYF
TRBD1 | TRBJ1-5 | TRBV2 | TGTGCCAGCAGCAGGACAGGGGAGAGCCAGCCCCAGCATTTT | CASSRTGESQPQHF
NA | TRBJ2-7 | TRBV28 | TGTGCCAGCAGTTTCTTAGCGCGGACCTACGAGCAGTACTTC | CASSFLARTYEQYF
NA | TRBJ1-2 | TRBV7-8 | TGTGCCAGCAGCTTAAGAGGGCGGGAGAACTATGGCTACACCTTC | CASSLRGRENYGYTF
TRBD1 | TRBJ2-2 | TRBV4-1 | TGCGCCAGCAGCCAAGATGGGGACAGTTTGGTTGGGTGGACCGGGGAGCTGTTTTTT | CASSQDGDSLVGWTGELFF
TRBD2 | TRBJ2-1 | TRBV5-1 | TGCGCCAGCAGCTTTAGCGGGAGCGGGGACAATGAGCAGTTCTTC | CASSFSGSGDNEQFF
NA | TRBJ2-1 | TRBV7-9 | TGTGCCAGCAGCCTACAGGGTGGAGCCTACAATGAGCAGTTCTTC | CASSLQGGAYNEQFF
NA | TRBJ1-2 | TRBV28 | TGTGCCAGCAGTCTTTCCTCGGACAGAGTCAACTATGGCTACACCTTC | CASSLSSDRVNYGYTF
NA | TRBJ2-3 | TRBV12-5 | TGTGCTAGTGGCCTTAAAACAGGGTACGGGCAGTATTTT | CASGLKTGYGQYF
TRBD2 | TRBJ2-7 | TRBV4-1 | TGCGCCAGCAGCCGGACTAGCGGGGCCCTCGAGCAGTACTTC | CASSRTSGALEQYF
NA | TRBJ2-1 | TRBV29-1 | TGCAGCGAAAACAGGATAGGAGATGAGCAGTTCTTC | CSENRIGDEQFF
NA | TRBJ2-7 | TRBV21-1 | TGTGCCAGCAGCAAAACCCCGTTTGCGGGGGGGCAAGAGCAGTACTTC | CASSKTPFAGGQEQYF
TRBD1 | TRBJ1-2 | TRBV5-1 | TGCGCCAGCAGCCAGGACAGGGAAAATGGCTACACCTTC | CASSQDRENGYTF
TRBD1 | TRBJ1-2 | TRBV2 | TGTGCCAGCAGGATTGGGACAGGGAGGCTCTATGGCTACACCTTC | CASRIGTGRLYGYTF
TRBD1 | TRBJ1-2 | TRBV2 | TGTGCCAGCAGTGGGGAACAGGGGATCTATGGCTACACCTTC | CASSGEQGIYGYTF
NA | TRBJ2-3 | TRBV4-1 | TGCGCCAGCAGCCATACTAAGGTACAGGGCACAGATACGCAGTATTTT | CASSHTKVQGTDTQYF
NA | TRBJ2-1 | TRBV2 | TGTGCCAGCAGTGAGGCGGGGCTTAAGAATGAGCAGTTCTTC | CASSEAGLKNEQFF
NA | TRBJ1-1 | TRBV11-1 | TGTGCCAGCAGCGCACCCACAGTGGGGGGTGAAGCTTTCTTT | CASSAPTVGGEAFF
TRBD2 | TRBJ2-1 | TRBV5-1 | TGCGCCAGCAGCTTTCCTCCGGGACTAGCAGTTCAGGGGTCCTACAATGAGCAGTTCTTC | CASSFPPGLAVQGSYNEQFF
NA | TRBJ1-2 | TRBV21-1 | TGTGCCAGCAGCAGTCAAGCCGGGACAGGGCACTCTAACTATGGCTACACCTTC | CASSSQAGTGHSNYGYTF
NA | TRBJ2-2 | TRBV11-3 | TGTGCCAGCAGCGTTAACAGGGGGGGGACCGGGGAGCTGTTTTTT | CASSVNRGGTGELFF
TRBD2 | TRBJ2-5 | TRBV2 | TGTGCCAGCAGTGAACTAGCGGGACAAGAGACCCAGTACTTC | CASSELAGQETQYF
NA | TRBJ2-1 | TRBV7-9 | TGTGCCAGCAGCTCTACCTCAGGGGAGTGGGAGTTCTTC | CASSSTSGEWEFF
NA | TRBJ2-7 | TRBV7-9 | TGTGCCAGCAGCTTAGGTTCACGGTGGGAGCAGTACTTC | CASSLGSRWEQYF
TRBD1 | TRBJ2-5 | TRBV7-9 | TGTGCCAGCAGCCCGATCGGACAGGGAGATGAGACCCAGTACTTC | CASSPIGQGDETQYF
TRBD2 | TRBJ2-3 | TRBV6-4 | TGTGCCAGCAGTGCAGAAGCTAGCGGGGCCGATACGCAGTATTTT | CASSAEASGADTQYF
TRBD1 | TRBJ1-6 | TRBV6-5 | TGTGCCAGCAGTCGTTCAGTCACAGGGGATTCACCCCTCCACTTT | CASSRSVTGDSPLHF
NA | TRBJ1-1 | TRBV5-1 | TGCGCCAGCAGCTCGGAGGGCCGGAACACTGAAGCTTTCTTT | CASSSEGRNTEAFF
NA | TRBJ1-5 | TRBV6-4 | TGTGCCAGCAGTGACTCGACAGCCCGCAATCAGCCCCAGCATTTT | CASSDSTARNQPQHF
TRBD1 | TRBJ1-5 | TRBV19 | TGTGCCAGTAGACTCAGGGGGGGACAGGGAAGGGCTAGCAATCAGCCCCAGCATTTT | CASRLRGGQGRASNQPQHF
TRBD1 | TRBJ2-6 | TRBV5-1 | TGCGCCAGCAGCTTCACAGGGGGGTCTGGGGCCAACGTCCTGACTTTC | CASSFTGGSGANVLTF
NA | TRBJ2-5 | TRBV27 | TGTGCCAGCAGAAGGCAGGGCTTCTTAGAGACCCAGTACTTC | CASRRQGFLETQYF
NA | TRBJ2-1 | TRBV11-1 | TGTGCCAGCAGCTTATCAACTAGCAGCTACAATGAGCAGTTCTTC | CASSLSTSSYNEQFF
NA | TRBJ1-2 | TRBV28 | TGTGCCAGCCTAATTGGCTCGGGACAAGGGTTTGGCTACACCTTC | CASLIGSGQGFGYTF
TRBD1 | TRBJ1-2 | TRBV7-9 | TGTGCCAGCAGTCCGGGACAGCAGGGTACTGGCTACACCTTC | CASSPGQQGTGYTF
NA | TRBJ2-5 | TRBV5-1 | TGCGCCAGCAGCGGGACGGGGACCGACTTCAGGGGAGAGACCCAGTACTTC | CASSGTGTDFRGETQYF
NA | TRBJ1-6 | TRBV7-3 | TGTGCCAGCAGCTTAAAGCATTTCTCACCCCTCCACTTT | CASSLKHFSPLHF